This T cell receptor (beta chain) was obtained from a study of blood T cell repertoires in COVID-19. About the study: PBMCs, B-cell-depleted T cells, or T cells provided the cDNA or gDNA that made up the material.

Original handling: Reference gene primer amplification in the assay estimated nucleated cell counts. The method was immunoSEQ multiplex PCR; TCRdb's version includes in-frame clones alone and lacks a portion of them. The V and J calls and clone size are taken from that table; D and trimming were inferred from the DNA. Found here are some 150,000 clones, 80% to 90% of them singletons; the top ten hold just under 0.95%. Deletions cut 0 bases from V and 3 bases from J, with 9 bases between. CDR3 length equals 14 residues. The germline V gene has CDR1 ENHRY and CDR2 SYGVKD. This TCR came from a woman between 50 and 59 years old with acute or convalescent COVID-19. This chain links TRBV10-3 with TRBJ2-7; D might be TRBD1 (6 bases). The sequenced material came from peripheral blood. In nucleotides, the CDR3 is TGTGCCATCAGTGAGTCACAGGGAGTCTACGAGCAGTACTTC. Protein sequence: CAISESQGVYEQYF.